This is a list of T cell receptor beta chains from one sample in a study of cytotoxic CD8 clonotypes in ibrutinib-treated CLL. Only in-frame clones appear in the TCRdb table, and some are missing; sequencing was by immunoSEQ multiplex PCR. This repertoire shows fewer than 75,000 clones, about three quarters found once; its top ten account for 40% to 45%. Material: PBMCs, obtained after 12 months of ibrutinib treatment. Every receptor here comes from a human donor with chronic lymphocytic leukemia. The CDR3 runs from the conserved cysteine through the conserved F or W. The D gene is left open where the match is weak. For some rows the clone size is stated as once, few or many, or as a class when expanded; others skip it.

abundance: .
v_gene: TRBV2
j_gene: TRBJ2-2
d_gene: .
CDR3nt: TGTGCCAGCTGGGAAACCCAGAACACCGGGGAGCTGTTTTTT
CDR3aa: CASWETQNTGELFF

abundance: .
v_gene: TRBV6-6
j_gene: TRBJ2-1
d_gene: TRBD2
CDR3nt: TGTGCCAGCAGCCGGGTAGCGGGAGGGGAGTTCTTC
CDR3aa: CASSRVAGGEFF

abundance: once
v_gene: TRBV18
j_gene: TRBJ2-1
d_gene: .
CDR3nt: TGTGCCAGCTCACCACCGGTTAGCGTCAATGAGCAGTTCTTC
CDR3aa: CASSPPVSVNEQFF

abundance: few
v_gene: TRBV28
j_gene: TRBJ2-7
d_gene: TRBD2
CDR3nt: TGTGCCAGCAGTCAACAACTAGCGGGAGGTTTCGAGCAGTACTTC
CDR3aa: CASSQQLAGGFEQYF

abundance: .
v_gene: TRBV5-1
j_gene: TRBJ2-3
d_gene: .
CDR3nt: TGCGCCAGCAGCTCCGACCTGGACACGCAGTATTTT
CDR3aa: CASSSDLDTQYF

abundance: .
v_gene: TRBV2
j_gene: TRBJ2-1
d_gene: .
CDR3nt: TGTGCCAGCACCCCAAATTCTAATCTACTTAGCTCCTACAATGAGCAGTTCTTC
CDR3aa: CASTPNSNLLSSYNEQFF

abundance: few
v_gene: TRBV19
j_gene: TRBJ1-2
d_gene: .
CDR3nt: TGTGCCAGCCGAGGGGAAGATAACTATGGCTACACCTTC
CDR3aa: CASRGEDNYGYTF

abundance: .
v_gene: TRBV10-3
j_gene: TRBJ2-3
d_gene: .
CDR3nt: TGTGCCATCAGTAGAACCAATGACGCGCGGGGCACAGATACGCAGTATTTT
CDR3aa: CAISRTNDARGTDTQYF

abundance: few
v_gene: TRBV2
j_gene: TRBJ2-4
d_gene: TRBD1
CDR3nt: TGTGCCAGCAGTGATAACAGGGGGCGAAACATTCAGTACTTC
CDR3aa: CASSDNRGRNIQYF

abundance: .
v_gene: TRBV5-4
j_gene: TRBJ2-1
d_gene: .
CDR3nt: TGTGCCAGCAGCTTGGCTGCAGGGCCCTACAATGAGCAGTTCTTC
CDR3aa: CASSLAAGPYNEQFF

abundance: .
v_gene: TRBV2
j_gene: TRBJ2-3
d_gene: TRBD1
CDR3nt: TGTGCCAGCAGTGGGGACAGACTAACTAGCACAGATACGCAGTATTTT
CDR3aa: CASSGDRLTSTDTQYF

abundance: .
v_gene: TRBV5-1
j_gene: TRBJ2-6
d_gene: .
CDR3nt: TGCGCCAGCAGCCGGGGAGACGAAGGGGCCAACGTCCTGACTTTC
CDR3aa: CASSRGDEGANVLTF

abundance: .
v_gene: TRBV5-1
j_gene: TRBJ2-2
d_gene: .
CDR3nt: TGCGCCAGCAGCTTGGGTCGGGCCGCCGCGGCCGGGCGGGATACGGACGGGGAGCTGTTTTTT
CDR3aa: CASSLGRAAAAGRDTDGELFF

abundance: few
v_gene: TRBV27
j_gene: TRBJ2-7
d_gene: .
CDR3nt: TGTGCCAGCAGTTTAAAAGGGGCGGGCTACGAGCAGTACTTC
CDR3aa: CASSLKGAGYEQYF

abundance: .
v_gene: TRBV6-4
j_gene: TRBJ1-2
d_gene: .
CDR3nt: TGTGCCAGCAGAGACACTTATGGCTACACCTTC
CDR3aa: CASRDTYGYTF

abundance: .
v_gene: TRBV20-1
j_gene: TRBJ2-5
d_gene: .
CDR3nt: TGCAGTGCGCGCAAAAAAGAGACCCAGTACTTC
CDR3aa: CSARKKETQYF

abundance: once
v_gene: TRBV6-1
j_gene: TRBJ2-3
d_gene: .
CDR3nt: TGTGCCAGCAGTGAATGGGGACAATACACAGATACGCAGTATTTT
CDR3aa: CASSEWGQYTDTQYF

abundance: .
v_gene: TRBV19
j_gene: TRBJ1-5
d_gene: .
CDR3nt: TGTGCCAGTAGTACCCCCGGGGCCATTGGACAGCCCCAGCATTTT
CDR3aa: CASSTPGAIGQPQHF

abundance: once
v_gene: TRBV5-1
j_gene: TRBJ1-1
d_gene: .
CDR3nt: TGCGCCAGCAGCTCCGTCCCCAGGACGAACACTGAAGCTTTCTTT
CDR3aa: CASSSVPRTNTEAFF

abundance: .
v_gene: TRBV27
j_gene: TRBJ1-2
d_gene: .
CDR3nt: TGTGCCAGCAGTTTATCCAGGGGACCTCCTAACTATGGCTACACCTTC
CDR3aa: CASSLSRGPPNYGYTF

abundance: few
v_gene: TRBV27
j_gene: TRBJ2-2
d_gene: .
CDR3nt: TGTGCCAGCAGTTTCCAGGAGACCGGGGAGCTGTTTTTT
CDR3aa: CASSFQETGELFF

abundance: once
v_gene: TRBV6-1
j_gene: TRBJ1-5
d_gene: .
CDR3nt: TGTGCCAGCAGGGAATATCGGAGCAATCAGCCCCAGCATTTT
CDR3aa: CASREYRSNQPQHF

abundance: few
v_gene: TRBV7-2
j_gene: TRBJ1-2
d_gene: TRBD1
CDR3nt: TGTGCCAGCAGCTTGGACAGGGATTTGGATGGCTACACCTTC
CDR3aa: CASSLDRDLDGYTF

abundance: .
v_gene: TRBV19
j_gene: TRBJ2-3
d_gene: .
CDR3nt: TGTGCCAGTAGTAGCCTGACAGATACGCAGTATTTT
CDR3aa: CASSSLTDTQYF

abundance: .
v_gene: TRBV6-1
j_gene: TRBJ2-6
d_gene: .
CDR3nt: TGTGCCAGCAGTGAATGGAGCACCACAAGAGGCTCTGGGGCCAACGTCCTGACTTTC
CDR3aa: CASSEWSTTRGSGANVLTF

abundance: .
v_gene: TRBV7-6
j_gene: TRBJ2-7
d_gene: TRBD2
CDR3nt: TGTGCCAGCAGCTTAGTATCGGGTGGACTAGCGGGGGACGAGCAGTACTTC
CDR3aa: CASSLVSGGLAGDEQYF

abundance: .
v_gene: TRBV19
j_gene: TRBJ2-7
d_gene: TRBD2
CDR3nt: TGTGCCAGTAGTATAGGGACTAGCGGGACCTCCAAGCAGTACTTC
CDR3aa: CASSIGTSGTSKQYF

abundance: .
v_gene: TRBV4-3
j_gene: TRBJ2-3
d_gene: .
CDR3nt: TGCGCCAGCAGCCAAGATGCGATAGATACGCAGTATTTT
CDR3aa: CASSQDAIDTQYF

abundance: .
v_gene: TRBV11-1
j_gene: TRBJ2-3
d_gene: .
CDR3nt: TGTGCCAGCAGCTTAGCCTTAGCCCCTAGCACAGATACGCAGTATTTT
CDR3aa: CASSLALAPSTDTQYF

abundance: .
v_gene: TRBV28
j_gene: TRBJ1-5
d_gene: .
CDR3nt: TGTGCCAGCAGTTTGGGGGGGCGGGGGAATCAGCCCCAGCATTTT
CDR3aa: CASSLGGRGNQPQHF

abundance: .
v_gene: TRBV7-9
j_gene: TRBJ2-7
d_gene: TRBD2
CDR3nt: TGTGCCAGCAGCTTAGGACTAGCGGGAGGCGAGCAGTACTTC
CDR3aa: CASSLGLAGGEQYF

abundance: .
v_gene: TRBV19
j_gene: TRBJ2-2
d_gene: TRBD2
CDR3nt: TGTGCCAGTAGTGAGCAGCGGGGCGGGGAGCTGTTTTTT
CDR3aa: CASSEQRGGELFF

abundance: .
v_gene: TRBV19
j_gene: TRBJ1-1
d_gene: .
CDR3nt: TGTGCCAGTAGTATCCAGGGGACGGACACTGAAGCTTTCTTT
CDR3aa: CASSIQGTDTEAFF

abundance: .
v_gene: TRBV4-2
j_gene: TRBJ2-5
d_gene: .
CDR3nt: TGTGCCAGCAGCCAATCTGTCTGGGAGACCCAGTACTTC
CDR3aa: CASSQSVWETQYF

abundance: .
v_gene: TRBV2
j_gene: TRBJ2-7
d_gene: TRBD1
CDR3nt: TGTGCCAGCAGTCTATTGGGACAGGGTTCCTACGAGCAGTACTTC
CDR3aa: CASSLLGQGSYEQYF

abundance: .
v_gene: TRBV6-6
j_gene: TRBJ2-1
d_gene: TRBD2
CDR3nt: TGTGCCAGCAGTTACCCTGCTAGCGGGACCCACAATGAGCAGTTCTTC
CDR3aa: CASSYPASGTHNEQFF

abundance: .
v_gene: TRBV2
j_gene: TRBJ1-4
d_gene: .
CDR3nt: TGTGCCAGCCGGAGGGGGGGTGGCGAAAAACTGTTTTTT
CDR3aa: CASRRGGGEKLFF

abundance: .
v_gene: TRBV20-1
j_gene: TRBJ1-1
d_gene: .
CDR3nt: TGCAGTGCTGAGGGGGGGGGATCTGCTTTCTTT
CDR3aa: CSAEGGGSAFF

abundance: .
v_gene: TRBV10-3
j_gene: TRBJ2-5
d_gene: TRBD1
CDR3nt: TGTGCCATCAACCCCGGGACAGAAGAGACCCAGTACTTC
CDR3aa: CAINPGTEETQYF

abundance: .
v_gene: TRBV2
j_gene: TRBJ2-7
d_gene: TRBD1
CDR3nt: TGTGCCAGCCAGACAGGGGTTGAGCAGTACTTC
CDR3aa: CASQTGVEQYF

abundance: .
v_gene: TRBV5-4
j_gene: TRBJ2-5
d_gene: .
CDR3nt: TGTGCCAGCAGCCTTGGGTCGGGCCAAGAGACCCAGTACTTC
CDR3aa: CASSLGSGQETQYF

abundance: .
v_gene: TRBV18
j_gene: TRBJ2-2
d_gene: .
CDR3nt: TGTGCCAGCTCACCACCCTCGCGGACCGGGGAGCTGTTTTTT
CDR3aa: CASSPPSRTGELFF

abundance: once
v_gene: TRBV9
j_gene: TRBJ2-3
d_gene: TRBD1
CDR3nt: TGTGCCAGCAGCGTAGGAGACAGGGACACAGATACGCAGTATTTT
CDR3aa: CASSVGDRDTDTQYF

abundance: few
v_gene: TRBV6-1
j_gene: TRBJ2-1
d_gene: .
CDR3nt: TGTGCCAGCAGTGAAGCCCCAAGGAGCAATGAGCAGTTCTTC
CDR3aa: CASSEAPRSNEQFF

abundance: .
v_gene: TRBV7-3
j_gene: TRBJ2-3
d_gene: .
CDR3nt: TGTGCCAGCAGCTTATATCAGAGAGATACGCAGTATTTT
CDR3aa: CASSLYQRDTQYF

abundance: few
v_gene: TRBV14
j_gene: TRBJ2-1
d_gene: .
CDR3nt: TGTGCCAGCAGCCCGGACCAGCTCTACAATGAGCAGTTCTTC
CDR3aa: CASSPDQLYNEQFF

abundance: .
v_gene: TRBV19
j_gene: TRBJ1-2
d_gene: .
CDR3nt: TGTGCCAGTAGTATGGACAGATATGGCTACACCTTC
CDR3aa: CASSMDRYGYTF

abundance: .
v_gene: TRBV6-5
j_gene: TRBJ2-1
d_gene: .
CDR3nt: TGTGCCAGCAGGTCTCTAGGCTCCTACAATGAGCAGTTCTTC
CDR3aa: CASRSLGSYNEQFF

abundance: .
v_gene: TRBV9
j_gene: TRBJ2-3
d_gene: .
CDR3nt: TGTGCCAGCAGCGTAGGGGACCTCCCCGTGAATACGCAGTATTTT
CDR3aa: CASSVGDLPVNTQYF

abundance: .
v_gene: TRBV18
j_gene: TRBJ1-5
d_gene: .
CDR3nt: TGTGCCAGCTCACCACGGCCAGCAGGGGTGAGTCAGCCCCAGCATTTT
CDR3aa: CASSPRPAGVSQPQHF

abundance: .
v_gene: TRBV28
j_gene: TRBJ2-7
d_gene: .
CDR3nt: TGTGCCAGCAGTTTGTCTGGGGTCTACGAGCAGTACTTC
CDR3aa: CASSLSGVYEQYF